The 23 T cell receptor beta chains listed next were all sequenced from one sample in a study of blood T cell repertoires in COVID-19. Libraries were prepared by immunoSEQ multiplex PCR; TCRdb keeps only in-frame clonotypes and omits some of them. The data contain roughly 50,000 clones, roughly 90% of them singletons. The sample taken for sequencing was peripheral blood. These receptor sequences come from a human donor in a cohort sampled during active COVID-19.

This chain joins TRBV13 and TRBJ1-5; the D gene is possibly TRBD1 (6 bases). Germline loops: CDR1 PRHDT, CDR2 FYEKMQ (reference sequence). This CDR3 is built from 16 residues. Trimming shortened V by 0 bases and J by 3 bases, and 12 bases separated the two germline ends. CDR3: CASSLGQGWDNQPQHF. CDR3 bases: TGTGCCAGCAGCTTAGGACAGGGATGGGACAATCAGCCCCAGCATTTT.

The chain has TRBV18 and TRBJ1-1; D not resolved. Trimming removed 3 bases at V and 0 bases at J, with 8 bases between. Germline CDR1 KGHSH, CDR2 LQKENI. This CDR3 region has 14 residues. The CDR3 protein is CASSPNSMNTEAFF. The CDR3, as DNA: TGTGCCAGCTCACCGAATAGCATGAACACTGAAGCTTTCTTT.

This chain joins TRBV21-1 and TRBJ2-2; the table's TRBD2 call for D was not verified on the DNA. TRBV21-1 is tagged as a pseudogene. The CDR3 runs 14 residues. The CDR3 is CASSNTGGAGELFF. The CDR3 DNA reads as TGTGCCAGCAGCAATACGGGGGGTGCCGGGGAGCTGTTTTTT.

The chain is built from TRBV19 and TRBJ2-1, with 13 bases fitting TRBD2. Trimming removed 4 bases from V and 0 bases from J; junction bases left unmatched: 9. This CDR3 is 19 amino acids long. CDR1 and CDR2 from the germline V gene are LNHDA and SQIVND (reference sequence). The CDR3 region is CASSNGTSGVQSSYNEQFF. The CDR3 coding sequence is TGTGCCAGTAGTAATGGGACTAGCGGGGTCCAAAGCTCCTACAATGAGCAGTTCTTC.

This chain links TRBV10-3 with TRBJ2-5, with a weak D call TRBD1 (6 bases). The CDR3 has 14 residues. Germline V gene sequence: CDR1 ENHRY, CDR2 SYGVKD. V was clipped by 10 bases and J by 2 bases, with 17 bases between them. CDR3 region: CASRTGFPQETQYF. CDR3 coding DNA: TGTGCCAGCCGTACAGGGTTCCCTCAAGAGACCCAGTACTTC.

V is TRBV6-2 or TRBV6-3 and J is TRBJ1-5; 9 bases are shared with TRBD1. V gave up 2 bases and J gave up 7 bases; unmatched junction bases: 12. Germline CDR1 reads MNHEY; CDR2 reads SVGEGT. This CDR3 comprises 17 residues. CDR3 DNA sequence: TGTGCCAGCAGTTACGGGCCGGGACAGGGCCTTAGGCAGCCCCAGCATTTT. This encodes CASSYGPGQGLRQPQHF.

This clone was observed once. The chain couples TRBV12-5 to TRBJ2-5, with TRBD1 matching over 12 bases. The trim removed 1 base at V and 5 bases at J, leaving 8 bases unmatched. CDR3 length: 17 residues. Looked up from germline, CDR1 is LGHNT and CDR2 is FRNRAP. CDR3 in DNA: TGTGCTAGTGGTTTGGGGTCGGGGACAGGGGGCATTGAGACCCAGTACTTC. Translation gives CASGLGSGTGGIETQYF.

The rearrangement uses TRBV5-4 and TRBJ2-7; possibly TRBD1 for D (6 bases). CDR1 is SGHNT, CDR2 YYREEE, per germline (reference sequence). The CDR3 is made up of 14 amino acids. Trimming pared 4 bases from V and 0 bases from J, leaving 11 bases between. CDR3 DNA sequence: TGTGCCAGCAGCGCCGGGACATACTCCTACGAGCAGTACTTC. It specifies CASSAGTYSYEQYF.

V usage is TRBV9 and J usage is TRBJ2-1, with 11 bases fitting TRBD2. The length of the CDR3 is 15 residues. The V gene's germline CDR1 is SGDLS and CDR2 YYNGEE. J gave up 3 bases and V 4 bases, and 3 bases lay outside the gene matches. The CDR3 spells CASSTTSGSYNEQFF. DNA for the CDR3: TGTGCCAGCAGCACTACTAGCGGGAGCTACAATGAGCAGTTCTTC.

This clone was seen only once. The chain links TRBV5-4 to TRBJ1-2; D unresolved. Trimming pared 4 bases from V and 8 bases from J, leaving 12 bases between. Germline CDR1 SGHNT, CDR2 YYREEE (reference sequence). The CDR3 is 12 residues long. The CDR3 DNA reads TGTGCCAGCAGCGACCCAAGAGGGGGCTACACCTTC. Protein: CASSDPRGGYTF.

Only one count was recorded for this clone. The chain employs TRBV19 and TRBJ2-1; 9 bases are a match to TRBD1. Germline V gene data show CDR1 as LNHDA and CDR2 as SQIVND (reference sequence). CDR3 length equals 15 residues. Trimming removed 6 bases from V and 4 bases from J; junction bases left unmatched: 7. The CDR3 bases are TGTGCCAGTAGACAAAACAGGGGGCGATACAATGAGCAGTTCTTC. It specifies CASRQNRGRYNEQFF. The full variable domain, with the rest looked up from reference TRBV19 and TRBJ2-1, is DGGITQSPKYLFRKEGQNVTLSCEQNLNHDAMYWYRQDPGQGLRLIYYSQIVNDFQKGDIAEGYSVSREKKESFPLTVTSAQKNPTAFYLCASRQNRGRYNEQFFGPGTRLTVL.

V is TRBV24-1 and J is TRBJ2-3; 8 nucleotides align to TRBD1. V shed 5 bases and J 4 bases; nucleotides not matched to a gene: 4. Germline V lookup: CDR1 KGHDR, CDR2 SFDVKD. The CDR3 has 14 residues. As DNA, the CDR3 is TGTGCCACCAGTGGGACAGGGTACCCAGATACGCAGTATTTT. Its protein product is CATSGTGYPDTQYF.

This chain connects TRBV7-8 to TRBJ1-5, with D unresolved. Trimming removed 0 bases from V and 5 bases from J, with 5 bases in between. This CDR3 has 13 residues. Per the germline V gene, CDR1 is SGHVS and CDR2 is FQNEAQ. The CDR3 DNA is TGTGCCAGCAGCTTAGCAGAGGATCAGCCCCAGCATTTT. The encoded protein is CASSLAEDQPQHF. Using reference TRBV7-8 and TRBJ1-5 for the parts outside the CDR3, the full variable domain is GAGVSQSPRYKVAKRGQDVALRCDPISGHVSLFWYQQALGQGPEFLTYFQNEAQLDKSGLPSDRFFAERPEGSVSTLKIQRTQQEDSAVYLCASSLAEDQPQHFGDGTRLSIL.

The chain combines TRBV28 with TRBJ2-7, with a weak D call TRBD2 (6 bases). The CDR3 spans 14 residues. CDR1 and CDR2 from the germline V gene are MDHEN and SYDVKM. V was pared by 6 bases and J by 5 bases, with 17 bases between. CDR3 loop: CASSPMGGINEQYF. The CDR3 DNA sequence: TGTGCCAGCAGCCCCATGGGGGGAATCAACGAGCAGTACTTC. Variable domain in full (rest from reference TRBV28 and TRBJ2-7): DVKVTQSSRYLVKRTGEKVFLECVQDMDHENMFWYRQDPGLGLRLIYFSYDVKMKEKGDIPEGYSVSREKKERFSLILESASTNQTSMYLCASSPMGGINEQYFGPGTRLTVT.

The J gene is TRBJ1-2, the V gene TRBV4-1; D remains ambiguous. Germline V CDR1 and CDR2: MGHRA, YSYEKL. Trimming left V 2 bases short and J 4 bases short, with 14 bases between. The CDR3 consists of 15 residues. CDR3 in amino acids: CASSQQTREVYGYTF. CDR3 DNA: TGCGCCAGCAGCCAACAAACACGGGAAGTCTATGGCTACACCTTC.

With regard to this clone: Since no conserved phenylalanine or tryptophan closes the CDR3, a read error is the likely cause. This sequence joins TRBV18 and TRBJ1-2; D unresolved. CDR1 and CDR2 from the germline V gene are KGHSH and LQKENI. V was trimmed by 3 bases and J by 3 bases, leaving 20 bases between them. This CDR3 has 17 amino acids. This CDR3 is CASSPPSGVSVYYGYTL. DNA for the CDR3: TGTGCCAGCTCACCTCCTTCCGGGGTATCGGTGTACTATGGCTACACCTTA.

Regarding this clone: The junction does not match germline at one end; this may be a read error. The chain has TRBV7-7 and TRBJ2-3, with D possibly matching TRBD1 (6 bases). The CDR3 has 15 amino acids. CDR1 is SSHAT and CDR2 is FNYEAQ in the germline V gene (reference sequence). CDR3 residues: CASSLDSYSTDTQYF. CDR3 DNA sequence: TGTGCTAGCAGCTTGGACAGTTATAGCACAGATACGCAGTATTTT.

This chain uses TRBV5-6 with TRBJ1-2; 7 bases match TRBD1. The trim removed 1 base at V and 0 bases at J, leaving 9 bases unmatched. CDR1 SGHDT and CDR2 YYEEEE come from the germline V gene. CDR3 length: 17 residues. CDR3 nucleotides: TGTGCCAGCAGCTTGACAGGTTTCAGGGGGGCTAACTATGGCTACACCTTC. It specifies CASSLTGFRGANYGYTF.

The chain employs TRBV9 and TRBJ2-3; the match to TRBD2 covers 12 bases. The V gene end was trimmed by 4 bases and the J gene end by 1 base; junction bases not matched to a gene: 4. This CDR3 contains 16 residues. The V gene's germline CDR1 is SGDLS and CDR2 YYNGEE. CDR3 bases: TGTGCCAGCAGCCCATGGACTAGCGGGGGCACAGATACGCAGTATTTT. This translates into CASSPWTSGGTDTQYF.

This clone was recorded only once. The genes are TRBV5-1 and TRBJ1-2; D is uncertain. Between the trimmed V and J ends, which lost 0 bases and 0 bases, there was a span of 9 bases. Per the germline V gene, CDR1 is SGHRS and CDR2 is YFSETQ. The CDR3 contains 15 residues. CDR3 sequence (DNA): TGCGCCAGCAGCTTGGGGCAGAAAACTAACTATGGCTACACCTTC. Its protein is CASSLGQKTNYGYTF. The whole variable domain, remainder taken from reference TRBV5-1 and TRBJ1-2, is KAGVTQTPRYLIKTRGQQVTLSCSPISGHRSVSWYQQTPGQGLQFLFEYFSETQRNKGNFPGRFSGRQFSNSRSEMNVSTLELGDSALYLCASSLGQKTNYGYTFGSGTRLTVV.

This clone came up a few times. The rearrangement joins TRBV9 to TRBJ1-2; D uncertain. Germline lookup yields CDR1 SGDLS and CDR2 YYNGEE. The V end was cut by 2 bases, the J end by 4 bases, with 12 bases between. This CDR3 is 14 amino acids long. CDR3 residues: CASSVSWSSYGYTF. In DNA, the CDR3 is TGTGCCAGCAGCGTTTCATGGAGCTCCTATGGCTACACCTTC.

The J gene is TRBJ2-1, the V gene TRBV7-6, with TRBD2 as a possible D gene (5 bases). CDR1 SGHVS and CDR2 FNYEAQ come from the germline V gene. The ends were cut back, 2 bases at V and 8 bases at J, with 10 bases in the middle. This CDR3 region has 13 residues. Here the CDR3 DNA reads TGTGCCAGCAGCTTACGTTCGGGATATGAGCAGTTCTTC. Protein sequence: CASSLRSGYEQFF.

The chain combines TRBV13 with TRBJ2-7, with 7 bases lining up with TRBD2. The CDR3 is made up of 15 amino acids. The germline V gene has CDR1 PRHDT and CDR2 FYEKMQ (reference sequence). Trimming cost V 4 bases and J 2 bases; bases outside gene matches: 8. This CDR3 reads CASSSNGGGTYEQYF. CDR3 in DNA: TGTGCCAGCAGCTCCAATGGGGGGGGGACCTACGAGCAGTACTTC.